This T cell receptor (beta chain) stems from a study of T cell responses to AZD1222 COVID-19 vaccine. CDR1 is SNHLY, CDR2 FYNNEI, per germline. V was trimmed by 4 bases and J by 2 bases, leaving 8 bases between them. This CDR3 spans 14 amino acids. Sequencing was performed with immunoSEQ multiplex PCR; in TCRdb, only in-frame clones are kept and a portion is missing. The repertoire holds approximately 200,000 clones, with 90% to 95% as singletons. The input for sequencing was peripheral blood, taken 28 days after the second AZD1222 dose. J is TRBJ1-4 and V is TRBV2; maybe TRBD1 (6 bases). This TCR derives from an adult who received the AZD1222 COVID-19 vaccine. DNA for the CDR3: TGTGCCAGCAGTGTTCAGGGGACTAATGAAAAACTGTTTTTT. Translating it yields CASSVQGTNEKLFF.